The clone carrying this TCR beta chain was observed a handful of times. CDR1 is MNHNS and CDR2 is SASEGT in the germline V gene. The CDR3 runs 14 residues. Trimming left V 5 bases short and J 1 base short, with 9 bases between. Use of 60 Vbeta and 13 Jbeta primers characterized the PCR. Using immunoSEQ multiplex PCR, the repertoire was profiled, and TCRdb retains in-frame clones only, with some absent. Among around 150,000 clones, more than 75% were seen once, and the ten largest hold over 2%. The sample originates from a study of cytomegalovirus exposure and HLA in healthy donors. The chain is built from TRBV6-1 and TRBJ1-5; tentatively, D is TRBD1 (5 bases). The sequence derives from a man aged 25-40 years in good health and CMV-seronegative. What was sequenced was PBMCs. The CDR3 nucleotides read TGTGCCAGCAGTAGGAGGGGCAGCAATCAGCCCCAGCATTTT. It encodes CASSRRGSNQPQHF.